The 16 T cell receptor beta chains below were found in one sample sequenced in a study of OX40 agonist ivuxolimab in advanced cancers. Assay: immunoSEQ multiplex PCR; the TCRdb copy retains only in-frame clones and omits some. The repertoire holds fewer than 35,000 clones, with more than 70% as singletons. The input for sequencing was CD4+ or CD8+ T cells sorted from blood, taken in a trial of the OX40 agonist ivuxolimab. The source is an adult with an advanced solid tumor such as melanoma, head and neck, liver or kidney cancer.

V is TRBV10-1 and J is TRBJ2-5, with 11 bases lining up with TRBD2. Germline trimming cut 6 bases from V and 3 bases from J; bases unmatched to any gene: 9. The CDR3 is 16 amino acids. The germline gives CDR1 WNHNN, CDR2 SYGVQD (reference sequence). CDR3 sequence (DNA): TGCGCCAGCAGACTAGCGGGACTAGCGGAAAAAGAGACCCAGTACTTC. Translated, it gives CASRLAGLAEKETQYF.

This chain joins TRBV28 and TRBJ2-5; the match to TRBD2 covers 9 bases. The J call could be wrong; TRBJ2-7 is a better fit for the DNA end. This CDR3 has 17 amino acids. Germline-derived CDR1 and CDR2 are MDHEN and SYDVKM. CDR3 protein: CASSLPIAGASSYEQYF. The CDR3 region has the DNA TGTGCCAGCAGTTTACCCATAGCGGGGGCAAGCTCCTACGAGCAGTACTTC.

The J gene is TRBJ2-5, the V gene TRBV29-1, with 7 bases identical to TRBD1. The CDR3 is 13 residues long. The germline V gene encodes CDR1 SQVTM and CDR2 ANQGSEA. Germline trimming cut 7 bases from V and 5 bases from J; bases unmatched to any gene: 10. CDR3 sequence: CSAVTGFRETQYF. The CDR3 nucleotides are TGCAGCGCCGTGACAGGGTTCCGGGAGACCCAGTACTTC.

This chain connects TRBV27 to TRBJ1-1, with a tentative D call TRBD1 (5 bases). Germline V lookup: CDR1 MNHEY, CDR2 SMNVEV (reference sequence). The CDR3 loop spans 13 amino acids. The V gene lost 11 bases and the J gene lost 1 base, with 14 bases spanning the gap. CDR3 DNA sequence: TGTGCCGCTAGGCCCGGGGGGAACACTGAAGCTTTCTTT. This gives the protein CAARPGGNTEAFF.

This chain's CDR3 is CASVRRGGYEQYF. CDR3 sequence (DNA): TGTGCCAGCGTTCGCCGCGGGGGCTACGAGCAGTACTTC. This chain connects TRBV16 to TRBJ2-7, with 7 nucleotides matching TRBD2. The CDR3 contains 13 residues. Germline V gene lookup returns CDR1 KGHSY and CDR2 FQNENV. V lost 8 bases and J lost 3; bases outside the gene matches: 7.

This rearrangement joins TRBV4-1 to TRBJ1-1; D gene uncertain. Per the germline V gene, CDR1 is MGHRA and CDR2 is YSYEKL. Deletions cut 1 base from V and 10 bases from J, with 7 bases between. This CDR3 comprises 11 residues. The CDR3 loop reads CASSQGTVAFF. For the CDR3, the DNA is TGCGCCAGCAGCCAAGGGACGGTAGCTTTCTTT.

This chain links TRBV10-1 with TRBJ2-7; TRBD1 matches at 7 bases. After removal of 0 bases from V and 7 bases from J, the junction contained 9 bases not matched to a gene. Germline CDR1 reads WNHNN; CDR2 reads SYGVQD (reference sequence). The length of the CDR3 is 15 residues. CDR3 region: CASSESAQGPNEQYF. CDR3 in DNA: TGCGCCAGCAGTGAGTCCGCACAGGGGCCAAATGAGCAGTACTTC.

The rearrangement uses TRBV15 and TRBJ2-1; D remains unclear. CDR1 LNHNV and CDR2 YYDKDF come from the germline V gene (reference sequence). The ends were cut back, 4 bases at V and 0 bases at J, with 4 bases in the middle. The CDR3 extends over 13 amino acids. The CDR3 is CATSTGSYNEQFF. CDR3 coding DNA: TGTGCCACCAGCACCGGCTCCTACAATGAGCAGTTCTTC.

V is TRBV5-1 and J is TRBJ1-6; tentatively, D is TRBD1 (5 bases). V was shortened by 9 bases and J by 7 bases, with 23 bases between the two germline ends. The germline CDR1 and CDR2 sequences are SGHRS and YFSETQ. There are 16 residues in the CDR3. The CDR3 spells CAIPWVPGPINSPLHF. The CDR3, as DNA: TGCGCCATCCCTTGGGTACCGGGACCCATAAATTCACCCCTCCACTTT.

The chain couples TRBV19 to TRBJ1-5; no clear D. Trimming removed 7 bases at V and 2 bases at J, with 6 bases between. CDR1 is LNHDA and CDR2 is SQIVND in the germline V gene (reference sequence). The CDR3 consists of 12 residues. This CDR3 is CASTLGNQPQHF. The CDR3 nucleotides read TGTGCCAGTACATTGGGCAATCAGCCCCAGCATTTT.

The chain links TRBV7-6 to TRBJ2-7; D might be TRBD1 (6 bases). The CDR3 is made up of 13 amino acids. The germline V and J ends were trimmed by 5 bases and 3 bases, with 11 bases remaining between them. The germline gives CDR1 SGHVS, CDR2 FNYEAQ. The CDR3 is CASSPTGFYEQYF. The CDR3 DNA follows: TGTGCCAGCAGCCCGACAGGATTCTACGAGCAGTACTTC. The whole variable domain, filled in from reference TRBV7-6 and TRBJ2-7, reads GAGVSQSPRYKVTKRGQDVALRCDPISGHVSLYWYRQALGQGPEFLTYFNYEAQQDKSGLPNDRFSAERPEGSISTLTIQRTEQRDSAMYRCASSPTGFYEQYFGPGTRLTVT.

V gene TRBV9 combines with J gene TRBJ2-7; 9 bases are a match to TRBD2. Trimming removed 3 bases from V and 3 bases from J; junction bases left unmatched: 10. This CDR3 spans 16 amino acids. Looked up from germline, CDR1 is SGDLS and CDR2 is YYNGEE. The CDR3 DNA reads as TGTGCCAGCAGCGCCCGACTAGCGGAGACCCTCTACGAGCAGTACTTC. Protein product: CASSARLAETLYEQYF. The whole variable domain, remainder taken from reference TRBV9 and TRBJ2-7, is DSGVTQTPKHLITATGQRVTLRCSPRSGDLSVYWYQQSLDQGLQFLIQYYNGEERAKGNILERFSAQQFPDLHSELNLSSLELGDSALYFCASSARLAETLYEQYFGPGTRLTVT.

The rearrangement links TRBV2 to TRBJ2-3; 13 bases agree with TRBD2. In germline, CDR1 is SNHLY, CDR2 FYNNEI. V shed 7 bases, J shed 0 bases, and the junction held 7 bases outside the gene matches. The CDR3 has 17 amino acids. DNA of the CDR3: TGTGCCAGCAACCGACTAGCGGGAGGCCTAAGCACAGATACGCAGTATTTT. It specifies CASNRLAGGLSTDTQYF.

This chain connects TRBV5-4 to TRBJ2-3, with a weak D call TRBD2 (6 bases). Germline V gene lookup returns CDR1 SGHNT and CDR2 YYREEE (reference sequence). The CDR3 length is 18 residues. Trimming removed 4 bases at V and 1 base at J, with 22 bases between. CDR3: CASSLDSGVKRGTDTQYF. DNA for the CDR3: TGTGCCAGCAGCCTGGATAGCGGAGTCAAAAGAGGCACAGATACGCAGTATTTT.

The V gene is TRBV19, the J gene TRBJ1-3; a weak D match, TRBD1 (6 bases). Germline CDR1 LNHDA, CDR2 SQIVND (reference sequence). CDR3 length: 15 amino acids. Trimming stripped 10 bases from V and 0 bases from J, with 16 bases between. The CDR3 region is CATRTDPGSGNTIYF. The CDR3 nucleotides are TGTGCCACTCGGACAGACCCGGGCTCTGGAAACACCATATATTTT.

The V and J genes are TRBV2 and TRBJ2-1; TRBD1 agrees at 9 bases. Germline V gene sequence: CDR1 SNHLY, CDR2 FYNNEI. J was trimmed by 1 base and V by 7 bases; bases with no gene match: 5. The CDR3 length is 15 residues. The CDR3 DNA reads as TGTGCCAGCAAAACGACAGGGGGATCCTACAATGAGCAGTTCTTC. Translated, it gives CASKTTGGSYNEQFF.